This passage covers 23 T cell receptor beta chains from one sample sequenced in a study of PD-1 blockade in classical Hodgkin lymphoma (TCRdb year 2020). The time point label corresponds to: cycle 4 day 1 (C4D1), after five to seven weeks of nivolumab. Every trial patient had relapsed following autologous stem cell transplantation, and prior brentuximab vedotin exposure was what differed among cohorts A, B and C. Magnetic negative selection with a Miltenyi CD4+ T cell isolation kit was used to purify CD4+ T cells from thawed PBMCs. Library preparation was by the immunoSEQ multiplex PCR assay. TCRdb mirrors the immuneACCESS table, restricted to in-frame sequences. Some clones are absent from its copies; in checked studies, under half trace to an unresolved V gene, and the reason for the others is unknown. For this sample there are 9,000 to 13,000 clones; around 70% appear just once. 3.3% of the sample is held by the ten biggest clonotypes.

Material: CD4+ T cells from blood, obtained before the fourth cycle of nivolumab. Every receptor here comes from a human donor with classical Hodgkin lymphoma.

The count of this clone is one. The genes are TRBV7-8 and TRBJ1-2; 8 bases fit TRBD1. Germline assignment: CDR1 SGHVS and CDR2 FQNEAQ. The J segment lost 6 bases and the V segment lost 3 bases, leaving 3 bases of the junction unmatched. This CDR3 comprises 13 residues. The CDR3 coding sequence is TGTGCCAGCAGCTTTAGGACAGGGAATGGCTACACCTTC. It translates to CASSFRTGNGYTF.

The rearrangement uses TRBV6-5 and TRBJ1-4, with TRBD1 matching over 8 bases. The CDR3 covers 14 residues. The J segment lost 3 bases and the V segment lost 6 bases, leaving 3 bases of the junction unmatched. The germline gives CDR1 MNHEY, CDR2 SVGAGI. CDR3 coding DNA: TGTGCCAGCAGGTCGGGACAGGCTAATGAAAAACTGTTTTTT. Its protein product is CASRSGQANEKLFF.

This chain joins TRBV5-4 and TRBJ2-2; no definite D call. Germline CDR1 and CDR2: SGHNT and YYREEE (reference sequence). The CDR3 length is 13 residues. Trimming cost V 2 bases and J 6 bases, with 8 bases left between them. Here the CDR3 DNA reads TGTGCCAGCAGCTTACAAGGCTCCGGGGAGCTGTTTTTT. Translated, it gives CASSLQGSGELFF.

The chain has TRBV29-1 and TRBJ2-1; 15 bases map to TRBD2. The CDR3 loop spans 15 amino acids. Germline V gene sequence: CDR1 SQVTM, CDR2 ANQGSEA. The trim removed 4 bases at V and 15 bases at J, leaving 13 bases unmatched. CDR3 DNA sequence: TGCAGCGTTGGTAGGCAGGGACTAGCGGGAGGCGCAGGGTTCTTC. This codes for CSVGRQGLAGGAGFF.

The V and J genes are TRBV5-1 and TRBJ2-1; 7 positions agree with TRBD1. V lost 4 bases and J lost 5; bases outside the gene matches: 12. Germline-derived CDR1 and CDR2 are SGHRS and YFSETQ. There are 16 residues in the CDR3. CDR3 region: CASSHQTGKRNNEQFF. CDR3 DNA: TGCGCCAGCAGCCACCAGACAGGGAAGAGAAACAATGAGCAGTTCTTC.

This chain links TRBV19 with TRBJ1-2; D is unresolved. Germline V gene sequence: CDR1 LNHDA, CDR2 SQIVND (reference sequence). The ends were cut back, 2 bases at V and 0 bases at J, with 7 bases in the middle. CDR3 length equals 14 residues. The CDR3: CASSITGTNYGYTF. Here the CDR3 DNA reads TGTGCCAGTAGTATAACGGGAACTAACTATGGCTACACCTTC.

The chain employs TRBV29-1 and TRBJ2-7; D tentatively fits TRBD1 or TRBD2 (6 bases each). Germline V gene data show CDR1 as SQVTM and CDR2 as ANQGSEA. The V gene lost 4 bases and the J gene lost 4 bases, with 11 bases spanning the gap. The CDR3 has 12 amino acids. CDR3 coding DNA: TGCAGCGTTGGCGTAGGGGGGTACGAGCAGTACTTC. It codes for CSVGVGGYEQYF.

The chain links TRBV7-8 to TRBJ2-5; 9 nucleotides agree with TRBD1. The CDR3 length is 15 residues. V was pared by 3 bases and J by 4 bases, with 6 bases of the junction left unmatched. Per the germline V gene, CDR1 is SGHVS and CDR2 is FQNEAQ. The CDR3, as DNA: TGTGCCAGCAGCTTGGGACAGGGTTTTGGAGAGACCCAGTACTTC. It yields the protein CASSLGQGFGETQYF. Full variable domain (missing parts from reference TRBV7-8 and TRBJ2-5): GAGVSQSPRYKVAKRGQDVALRCDPISGHVSLFWYQQALGQGPEFLTYFQNEAQLDKSGLPSDRFFAERPEGSVSTLKIQRTQQEDSAVYLCASSLGQGFGETQYFGPGTRLLVL.

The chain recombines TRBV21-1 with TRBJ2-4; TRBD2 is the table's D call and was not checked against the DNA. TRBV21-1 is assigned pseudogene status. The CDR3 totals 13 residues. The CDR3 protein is CAIPASTKNIQYF. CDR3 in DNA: TGTGCCATACCCGCTAGTACCAAAAACATTCAGTACTTC.

This CDR3 is CASSTGPQPQHF. CDR3 nucleotide sequence: TGTGCCAGCAGCACGGGGCCCCAGCCCCAGCATTTT. V is TRBV27 and J is TRBJ1-5; possible D gene TRBD1, 5 bases. V dropped 6 bases and J dropped 7 bases, with 10 bases sitting between them. The CDR3 extends over 12 amino acids. Germline V lookup: CDR1 MNHEY, CDR2 SMNVEV (reference sequence).

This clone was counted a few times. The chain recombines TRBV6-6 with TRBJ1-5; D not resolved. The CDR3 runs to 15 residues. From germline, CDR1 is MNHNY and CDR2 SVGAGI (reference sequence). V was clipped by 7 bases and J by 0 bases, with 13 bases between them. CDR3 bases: TGTGCCAGCACCCAGGACCCGAATAGCAATCAGCCCCAGCATTTT. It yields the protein CASTQDPNSNQPQHF.

The CDR3 DNA is TGTGCCAGCAGCCGGACAGGGGCGGGTGGCTACACCTTC. This sequence encodes CASSRTGAGGYTF. V usage is TRBV5-6 and J usage is TRBJ1-2; 9 bases map to TRBD1. The CDR3 contains 13 residues. Germline CDR1 and CDR2: SGHDT and YYEEEE. V shed 4 bases, J shed 7 bases, and the junction held 5 bases outside the gene matches. The full variable domain, rest sourced from reference TRBV5-6 and TRBJ1-2, is DAGVTQSPTHLIKTRGQQVTLRCSPKSGHDTVSWYQQALGQGPQFIFQYYEEEERQRGNFPDRFSGHQFPNYSSELNVNALLLGDSALYLCASSRTGAGGYTFGSGTRLTVV.

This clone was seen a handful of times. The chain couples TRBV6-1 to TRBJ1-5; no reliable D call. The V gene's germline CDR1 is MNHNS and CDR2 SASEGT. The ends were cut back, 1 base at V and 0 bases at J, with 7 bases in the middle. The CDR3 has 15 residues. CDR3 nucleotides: TGTGCCAGCAGTGAAGGTTGGTATAGCAATCAGCCCCAGCATTTT. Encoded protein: CASSEGWYSNQPQHF.

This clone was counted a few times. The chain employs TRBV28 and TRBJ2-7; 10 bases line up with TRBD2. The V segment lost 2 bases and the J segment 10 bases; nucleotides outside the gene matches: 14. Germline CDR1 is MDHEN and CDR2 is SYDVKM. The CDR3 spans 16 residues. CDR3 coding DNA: TGTGCCAGCAGTTTAACTGGGCTAGCGGGGGCAGGCGGACAGTACTTC. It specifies CASSLTGLAGAGGQYF.

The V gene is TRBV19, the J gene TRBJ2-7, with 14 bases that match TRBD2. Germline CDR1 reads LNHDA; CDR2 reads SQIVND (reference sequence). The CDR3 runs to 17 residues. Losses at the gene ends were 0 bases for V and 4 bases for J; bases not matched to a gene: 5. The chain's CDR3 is CASSIDLTSGREYEQYF. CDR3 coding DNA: TGTGCCAGTAGTATAGATCTGACTAGCGGGAGGGAATACGAGCAGTACTTC.

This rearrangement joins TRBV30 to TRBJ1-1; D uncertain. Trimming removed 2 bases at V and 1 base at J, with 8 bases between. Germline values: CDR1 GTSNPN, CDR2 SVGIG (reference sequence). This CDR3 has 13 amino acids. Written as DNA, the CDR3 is TGTGCCTGGAGTAGCGACGGGAACACTGAAGCTTTCTTT. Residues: CAWSSDGNTEAFF. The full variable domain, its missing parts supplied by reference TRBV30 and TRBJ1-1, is SQTIHQWPATLVQPVGSPLSLECTVEGTSNPNLYWYRQAAGRGLQLLFYSVGIGQISSEVPQNLSASRPQDRQFILSSKKLLLSDSGFYLCAWSSDGNTEAFFGQGTRLTVV.

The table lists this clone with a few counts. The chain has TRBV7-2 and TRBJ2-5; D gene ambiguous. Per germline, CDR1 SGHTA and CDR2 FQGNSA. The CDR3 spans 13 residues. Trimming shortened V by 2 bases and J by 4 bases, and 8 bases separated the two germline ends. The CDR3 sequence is CASSLSLGETQYF. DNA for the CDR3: TGTGCCAGCAGCTTAAGTTTGGGAGAGACCCAGTACTTC.

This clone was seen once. The CDR3 sequence: CASSLPGQGIYGYTF. The CDR3 DNA follows: TGTGCCAGCAGCTTACCCGGACAGGGGATATATGGCTACACCTTC. The genes are TRBV13 and TRBJ1-2; 9 bases are a match to TRBD1. Germline lookup yields CDR1 PRHDT and CDR2 FYEKMQ (reference sequence). The CDR3 has 15 residues. V trimming: 2 bases; J trimming: 5 bases; junction bases outside the gene matches: 6.

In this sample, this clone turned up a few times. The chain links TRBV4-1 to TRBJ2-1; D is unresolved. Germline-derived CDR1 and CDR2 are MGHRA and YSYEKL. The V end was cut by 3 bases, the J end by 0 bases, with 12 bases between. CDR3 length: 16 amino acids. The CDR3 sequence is CASSHVDLISYNEQFF. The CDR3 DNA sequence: TGCGCCAGCAGCCACGTGGACCTGATCTCCTACAATGAGCAGTTCTTC.

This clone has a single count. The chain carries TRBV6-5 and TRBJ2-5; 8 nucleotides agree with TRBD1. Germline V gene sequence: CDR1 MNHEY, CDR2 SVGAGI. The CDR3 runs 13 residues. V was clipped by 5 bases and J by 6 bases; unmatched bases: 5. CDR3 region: CASSDRGLKTQYF. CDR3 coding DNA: TGTGCCAGCAGTGACAGGGGCTTAAAGACCCAGTACTTC.

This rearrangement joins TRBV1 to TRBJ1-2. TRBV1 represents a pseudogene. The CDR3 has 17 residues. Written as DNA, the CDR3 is TGCACCAGCAGCCACAGTCCCGGGCCTCGAGGTCCCTCTGGCTACACCTTC. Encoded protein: CTSSHSPGPRGPSGYTF.

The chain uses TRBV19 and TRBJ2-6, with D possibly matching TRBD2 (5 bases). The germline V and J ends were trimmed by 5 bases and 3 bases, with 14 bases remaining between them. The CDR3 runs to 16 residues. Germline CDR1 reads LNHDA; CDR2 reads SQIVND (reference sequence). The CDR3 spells CASSLDYGGGANVLTF. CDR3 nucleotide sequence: TGTGCCAGTAGTCTCGACTATGGCGGTGGGGCCAACGTCCTGACTTTC.

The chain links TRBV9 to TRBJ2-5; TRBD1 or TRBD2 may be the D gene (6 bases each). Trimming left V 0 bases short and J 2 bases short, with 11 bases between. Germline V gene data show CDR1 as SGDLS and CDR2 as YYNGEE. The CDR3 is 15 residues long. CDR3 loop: CASSVVGGGQETQYF. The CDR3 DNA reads TGTGCCAGCAGCGTAGTCGGAGGGGGGCAAGAGACCCAGTACTTC.